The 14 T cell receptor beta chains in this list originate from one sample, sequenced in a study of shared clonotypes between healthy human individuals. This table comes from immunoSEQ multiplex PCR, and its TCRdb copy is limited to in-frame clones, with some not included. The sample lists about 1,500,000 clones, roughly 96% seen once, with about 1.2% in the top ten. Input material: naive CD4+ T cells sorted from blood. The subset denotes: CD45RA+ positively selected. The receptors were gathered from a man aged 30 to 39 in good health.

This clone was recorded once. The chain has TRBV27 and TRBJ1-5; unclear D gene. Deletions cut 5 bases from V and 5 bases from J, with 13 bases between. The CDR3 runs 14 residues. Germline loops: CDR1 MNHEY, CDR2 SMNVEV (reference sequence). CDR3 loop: CASSRPGGHQPQHF. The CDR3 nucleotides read TGTGCCAGCAGTCGACCGGGAGGCCATCAGCCCCAGCATTTT.

The CDR3 is CASSPGGTVNTGELFF. The CDR3 bases are TGTGCCAGCTCACCAGGCGGGACTGTAAACACCGGGGAGCTGTTTTTT. The chain combines TRBV18 with TRBJ2-2, with D maybe TRBD2 (6 bases). This CDR3 spans 16 amino acids. Germline V CDR1 and CDR2: KGHSH, LQKENI. V was pared by 2 bases and J by 2 bases, with 12 bases between. The full variable domain, rest sourced from reference TRBV18 and TRBJ2-2, is NAGVMQNPRHLVRRRGQEARLRCSPMKGHSHVYWYRQLPEEGLKFMVYLQKENIIDESGMPKERFSAEFPKEGPSILRIQQVVRGDSAAYFCASSPGGTVNTGELFFGEGSRLTVL.

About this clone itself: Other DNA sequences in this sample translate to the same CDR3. CDR3 sequence: CASSLVPGDTQYF. CDR3 DNA: TGCGCCAGCAGCTTGGTACCGGGAGATACGCAGTATTTT. This chain uses TRBV5-1 with TRBJ2-3; no clear D gene. The CDR3 sequence is 13 residues long. The V gene lost 0 bases and the J gene lost 5 bases, with 7 bases spanning the gap. Germline V gives CDR1 SGHRS, CDR2 YFSETQ.

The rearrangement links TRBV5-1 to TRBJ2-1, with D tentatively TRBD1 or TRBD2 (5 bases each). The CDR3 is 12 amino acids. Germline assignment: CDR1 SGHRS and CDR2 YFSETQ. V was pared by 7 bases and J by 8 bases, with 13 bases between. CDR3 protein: CASSGTYHEQFF. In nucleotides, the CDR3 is TGCGCCAGCTCCGGGACGTATCATGAGCAGTTCTTC.

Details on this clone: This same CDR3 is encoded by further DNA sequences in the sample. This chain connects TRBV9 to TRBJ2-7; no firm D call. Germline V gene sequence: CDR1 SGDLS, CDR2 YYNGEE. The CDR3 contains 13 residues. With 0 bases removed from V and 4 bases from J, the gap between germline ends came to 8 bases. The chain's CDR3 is CASSVGLGYEQYF. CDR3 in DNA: TGTGCCAGCAGCGTAGGTCTCGGGTACGAGCAGTACTTC.

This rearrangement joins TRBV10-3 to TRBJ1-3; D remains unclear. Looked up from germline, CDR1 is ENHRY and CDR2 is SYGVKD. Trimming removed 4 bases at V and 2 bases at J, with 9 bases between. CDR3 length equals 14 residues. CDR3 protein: CAISGRSPGNTIYF. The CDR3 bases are TGTGCCATCAGTGGAAGAAGTCCTGGAAACACCATATATTTT.

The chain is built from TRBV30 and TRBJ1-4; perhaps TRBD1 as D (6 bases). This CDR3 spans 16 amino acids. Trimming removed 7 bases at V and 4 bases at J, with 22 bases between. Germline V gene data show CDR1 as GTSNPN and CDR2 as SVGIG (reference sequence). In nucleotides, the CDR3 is TGTGCCTCACAGGGCCGCATGGAAGGGGGTAATGAAAAACTGTTTTTT. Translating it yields CASQGRMEGGNEKLFF.

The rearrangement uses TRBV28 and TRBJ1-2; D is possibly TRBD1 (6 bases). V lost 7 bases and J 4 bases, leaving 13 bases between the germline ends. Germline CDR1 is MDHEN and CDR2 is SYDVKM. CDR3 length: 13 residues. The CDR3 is CASTRTAGYGYTF. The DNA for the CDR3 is TGTGCCAGCACGCGGACAGCCGGCTATGGCTACACCTTC.

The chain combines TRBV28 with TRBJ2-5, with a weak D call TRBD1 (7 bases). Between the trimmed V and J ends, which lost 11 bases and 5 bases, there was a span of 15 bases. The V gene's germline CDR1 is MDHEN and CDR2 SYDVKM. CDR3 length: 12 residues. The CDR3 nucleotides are TGTGCCGGAGGGGGCCGAAGGGAGACCCAGTACTTC. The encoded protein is CAGGGRRETQYF.

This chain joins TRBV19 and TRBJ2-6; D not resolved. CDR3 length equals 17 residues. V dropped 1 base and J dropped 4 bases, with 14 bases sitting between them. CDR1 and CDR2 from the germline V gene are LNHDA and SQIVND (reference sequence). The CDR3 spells CASSIVGRLGGANVLTF. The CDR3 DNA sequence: TGTGCCAGTAGTATAGTGGGTCGTTTGGGCGGGGCCAACGTCCTGACTTTC.

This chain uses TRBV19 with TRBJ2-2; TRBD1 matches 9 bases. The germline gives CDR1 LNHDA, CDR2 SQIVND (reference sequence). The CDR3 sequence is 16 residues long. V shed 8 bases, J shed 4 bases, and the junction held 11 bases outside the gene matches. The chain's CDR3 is CASRRGNRGRTGELFF. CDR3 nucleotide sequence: TGTGCCAGTCGCCGGGGGAACAGGGGGCGCACCGGGGAGCTGTTTTTT.

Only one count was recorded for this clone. The CDR3 sequence: CSGTEIRPQYF. CDR3 nucleotides: TGCAGTGGTACAGAAATCCGGCCCCAGTACTTC. This chain joins TRBV20-1 and TRBJ2-5; D remains ambiguous. This CDR3 has 11 residues. Trimming shortened V by 7 bases and J by 9 bases, and 15 bases separated the two germline ends. Germline assignment: CDR1 DFQATT and CDR2 SNEGSKA (reference sequence).

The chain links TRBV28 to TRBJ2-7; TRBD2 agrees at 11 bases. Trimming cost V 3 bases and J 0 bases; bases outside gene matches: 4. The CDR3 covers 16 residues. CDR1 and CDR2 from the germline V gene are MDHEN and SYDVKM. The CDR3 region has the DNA TGTGCCAGCAGTTTGCCTACTAGCGGGAGCTCCTACGAGCAGTACTTC. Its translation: CASSLPTSGSSYEQYF.

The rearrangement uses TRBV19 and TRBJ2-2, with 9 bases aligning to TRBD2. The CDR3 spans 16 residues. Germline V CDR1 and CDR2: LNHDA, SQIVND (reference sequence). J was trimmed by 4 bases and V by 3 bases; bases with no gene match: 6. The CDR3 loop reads CASSIGAGGPTGELFF. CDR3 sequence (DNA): TGTGCCAGTAGTATTGGAGCGGGAGGACCCACCGGGGAGCTGTTTTTT. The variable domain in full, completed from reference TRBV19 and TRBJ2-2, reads DGGITQSPKYLFRKEGQNVTLSCEQNLNHDAMYWYRQDPGQGLRLIYYSQIVNDFQKGDIAEGYSVSREKKESFPLTVTSAQKNPTAFYLCASSIGAGGPTGELFFGEGSRLTVL.